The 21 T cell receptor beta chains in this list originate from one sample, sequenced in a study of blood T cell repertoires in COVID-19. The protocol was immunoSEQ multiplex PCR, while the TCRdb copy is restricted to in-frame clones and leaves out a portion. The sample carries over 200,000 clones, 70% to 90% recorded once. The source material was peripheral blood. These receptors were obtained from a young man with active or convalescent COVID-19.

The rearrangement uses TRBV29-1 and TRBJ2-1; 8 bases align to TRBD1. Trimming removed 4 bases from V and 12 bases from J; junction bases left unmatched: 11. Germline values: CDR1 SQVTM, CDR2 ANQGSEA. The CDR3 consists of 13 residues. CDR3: CSVGTGGTAGQFF. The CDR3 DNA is TGCAGCGTTGGAACAGGGGGGACAGCGGGGCAGTTCTTC.

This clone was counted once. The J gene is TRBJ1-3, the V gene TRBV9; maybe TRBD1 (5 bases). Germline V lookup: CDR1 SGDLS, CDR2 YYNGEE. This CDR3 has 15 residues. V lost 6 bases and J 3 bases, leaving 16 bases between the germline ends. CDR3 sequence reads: CASTPGGAGGNTIYF. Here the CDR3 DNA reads TGTGCCAGCACCCCCGGCGGGGCTGGTGGAAACACCATATATTTT.

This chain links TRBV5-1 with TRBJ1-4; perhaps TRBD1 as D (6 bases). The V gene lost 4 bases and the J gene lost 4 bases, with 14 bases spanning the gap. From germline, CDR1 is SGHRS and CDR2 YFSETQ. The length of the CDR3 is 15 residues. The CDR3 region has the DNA TGCGCCAGCAGCCCCGGCACAGGGCATAATGAAAAACTGTTTTTT. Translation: CASSPGTGHNEKLFF.

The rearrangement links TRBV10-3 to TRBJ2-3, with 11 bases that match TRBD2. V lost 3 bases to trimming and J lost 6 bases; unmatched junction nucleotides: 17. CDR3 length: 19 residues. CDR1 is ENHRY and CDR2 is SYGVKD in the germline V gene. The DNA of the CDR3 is TGTGCCATCAGTGATGGGGACAGTAGTAGCGGGAGGGAGTGGGATACGCAGTATTTT. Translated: CAISDGDSSSGREWDTQYF.

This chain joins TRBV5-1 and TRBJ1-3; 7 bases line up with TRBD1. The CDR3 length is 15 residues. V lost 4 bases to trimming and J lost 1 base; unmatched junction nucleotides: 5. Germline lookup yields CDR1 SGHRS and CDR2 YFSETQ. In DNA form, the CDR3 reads TGCGCCAGCAGCCGGACGGGACAGTCTGGAAACACCATATATTTT. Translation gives CASSRTGQSGNTIYF.

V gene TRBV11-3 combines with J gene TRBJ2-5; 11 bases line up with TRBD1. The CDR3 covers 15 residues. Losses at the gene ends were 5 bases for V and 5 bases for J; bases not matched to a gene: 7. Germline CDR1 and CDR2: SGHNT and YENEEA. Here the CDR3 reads CASSSGQGAWETQYF. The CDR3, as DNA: TGTGCCAGCAGCAGCGGACAGGGGGCTTGGGAGACCCAGTACTTC.

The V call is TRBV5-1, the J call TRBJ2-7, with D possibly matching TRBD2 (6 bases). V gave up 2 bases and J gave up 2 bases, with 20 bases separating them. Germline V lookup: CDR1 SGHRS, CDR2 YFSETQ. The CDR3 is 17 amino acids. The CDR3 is CASSFQALRGRTYEQYF. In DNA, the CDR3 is TGCGCCAGCAGCTTTCAAGCCCTTAGAGGGAGGACCTACGAGCAGTACTTC.

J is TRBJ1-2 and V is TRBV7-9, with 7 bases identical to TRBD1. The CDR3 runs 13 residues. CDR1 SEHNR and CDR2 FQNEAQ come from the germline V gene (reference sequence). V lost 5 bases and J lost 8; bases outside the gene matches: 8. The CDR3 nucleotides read TGTGCCAGCAGCCCAGGGGGGACGCGGGGCTACACCTTC. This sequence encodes CASSPGGTRGYTF.

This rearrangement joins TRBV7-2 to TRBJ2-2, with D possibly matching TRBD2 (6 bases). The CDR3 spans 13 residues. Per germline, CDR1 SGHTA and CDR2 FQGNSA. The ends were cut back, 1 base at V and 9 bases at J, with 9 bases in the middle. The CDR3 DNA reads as TGTGCCAGCAGCTTAGTGGGAGGCCGGGAGCTGTTTTTT. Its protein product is CASSLVGGRELFF.

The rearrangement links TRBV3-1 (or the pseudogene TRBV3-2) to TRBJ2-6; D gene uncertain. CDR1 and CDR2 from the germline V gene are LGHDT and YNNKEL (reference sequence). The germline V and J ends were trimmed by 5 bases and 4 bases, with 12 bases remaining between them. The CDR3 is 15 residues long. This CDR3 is CASSAWAFGANVLTF. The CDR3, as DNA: TGTGCCAGCAGCGCGTGGGCTTTCGGGGCCAACGTCCTGACTTTC.

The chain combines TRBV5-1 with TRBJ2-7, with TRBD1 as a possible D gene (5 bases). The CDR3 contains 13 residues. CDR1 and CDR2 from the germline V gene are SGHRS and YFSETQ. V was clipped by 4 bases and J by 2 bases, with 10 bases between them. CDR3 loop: CASSEQAPYEQYF. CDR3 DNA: TGCGCCAGCAGCGAACAGGCCCCCTACGAGCAGTACTTC.

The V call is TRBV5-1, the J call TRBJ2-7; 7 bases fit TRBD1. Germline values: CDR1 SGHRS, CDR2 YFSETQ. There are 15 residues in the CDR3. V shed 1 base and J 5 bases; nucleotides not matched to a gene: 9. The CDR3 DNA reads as TGCGCCAGCAGCTTGTTCCGGACAGGAGCCGACGAGCAGTACTTC. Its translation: CASSLFRTGADEQYF.

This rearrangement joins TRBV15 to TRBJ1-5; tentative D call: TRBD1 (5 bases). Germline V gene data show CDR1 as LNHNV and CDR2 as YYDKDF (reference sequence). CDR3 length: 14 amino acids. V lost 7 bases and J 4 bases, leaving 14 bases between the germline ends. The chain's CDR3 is CATMSGDGNQPQHF. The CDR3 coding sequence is TGTGCCACCATGTCGGGGGATGGGAATCAGCCCCAGCATTTT. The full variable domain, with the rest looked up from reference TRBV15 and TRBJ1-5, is DAMVIQNPRYQVTQFGKPVTLSCSQTLNHNVMYWYQQKSSQAPKLLFHYYDKDFNNEADTPDNFQSRRPNTSFCFLDIRSPGLGDTAMYLCATMSGDGNQPQHFGDGTRLSIL.

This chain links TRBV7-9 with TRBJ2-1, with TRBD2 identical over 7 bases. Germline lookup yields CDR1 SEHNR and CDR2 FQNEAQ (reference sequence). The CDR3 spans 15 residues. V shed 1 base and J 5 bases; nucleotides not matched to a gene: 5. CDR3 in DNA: TGTGCCAGCAGCTTAGGTCCTAGCGGTCACAATGAGCAGTTCTTC. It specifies CASSLGPSGHNEQFF.

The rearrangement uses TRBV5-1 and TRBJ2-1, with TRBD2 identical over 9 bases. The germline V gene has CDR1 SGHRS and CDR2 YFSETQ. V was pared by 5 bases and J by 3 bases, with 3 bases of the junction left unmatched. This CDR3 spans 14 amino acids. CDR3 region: CASRETSGYNEQFF. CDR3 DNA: TGCGCCAGCAGGGAGACTAGCGGCTACAATGAGCAGTTCTTC. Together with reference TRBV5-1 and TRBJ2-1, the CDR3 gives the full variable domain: KAGVTQTPRYLIKTRGQQVTLSCSPISGHRSVSWYQQTPGQGLQFLFEYFSETQRNKGNFPGRFSGRQFSNSRSEMNVSTLELGDSALYLCASRETSGYNEQFFGPGTRLTVL.

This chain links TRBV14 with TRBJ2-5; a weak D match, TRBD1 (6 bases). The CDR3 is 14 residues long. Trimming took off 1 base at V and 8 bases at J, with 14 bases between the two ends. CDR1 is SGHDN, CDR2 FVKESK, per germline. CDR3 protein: CASSQGGRGRTQYF. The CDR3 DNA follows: TGTGCCAGCAGCCAAGGGGGCAGGGGACGCACCCAGTACTTC. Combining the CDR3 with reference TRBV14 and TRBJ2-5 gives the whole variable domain EAGVTQFPSHSVIEKGQTVTLRCDPISGHDNLYWYRRVMGKEIKFLLHFVKESKQDESGMPNNRFLAERTGGTYSTLKVQPAELEDSGVYFCASSQGGRGRTQYFGPGTRLLVL.

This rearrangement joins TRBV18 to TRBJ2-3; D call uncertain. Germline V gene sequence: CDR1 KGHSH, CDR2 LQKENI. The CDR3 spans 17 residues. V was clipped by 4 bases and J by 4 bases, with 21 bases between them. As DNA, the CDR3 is TGTGCCAGCTCACTATCGAATATTGGTACCTTAGCAGATACGCAGTATTTT. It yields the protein CASSLSNIGTLADTQYF.

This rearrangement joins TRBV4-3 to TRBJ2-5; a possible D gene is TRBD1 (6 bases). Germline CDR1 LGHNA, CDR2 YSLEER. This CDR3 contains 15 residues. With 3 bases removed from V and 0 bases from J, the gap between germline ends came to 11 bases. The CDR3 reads CASSQGAGYQETQYF. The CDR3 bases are TGCGCCAGCAGCCAGGGGGCAGGGTACCAAGAGACCCAGTACTTC.

In nucleotides, the CDR3 is TGTGCCAGTAGCTTTAACAGGGACAGCTCCTACGAGCAGTACTTC. It is translated as CASSFNRDSSYEQYF. This chain joins TRBV19 and TRBJ2-7; 7 bases fit TRBD1. The germline V gene encodes CDR1 LNHDA and CDR2 SQIVND (reference sequence). Trimming took 6 bases from V and 0 from J; bases not matched to a gene: 8. The CDR3 has 15 amino acids. Using reference TRBV19 and TRBJ2-7 for the parts outside the CDR3, the full variable domain is DGGITQSPKYLFRKEGQNVTLSCEQNLNHDAMYWYRQDPGQGLRLIYYSQIVNDFQKGDIAEGYSVSREKKESFPLTVTSAQKNPTAFYLCASSFNRDSSYEQYFGPGTRLTVT.

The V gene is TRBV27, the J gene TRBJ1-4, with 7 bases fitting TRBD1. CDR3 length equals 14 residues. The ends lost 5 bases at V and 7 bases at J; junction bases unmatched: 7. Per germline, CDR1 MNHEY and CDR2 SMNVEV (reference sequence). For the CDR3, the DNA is TGTGCCAGCAGTCCGACAGGGTATAGTGAAAAACTGTTTTTT. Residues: CASSPTGYSEKLFF. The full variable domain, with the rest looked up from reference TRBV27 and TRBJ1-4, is EAQVTQNPRYLITVTGKKLTVTCSQNMNHEYMSWYRQDPGLGLRQIYYSMNVEVTDKGDVPEGYKVSRKEKRNFPLILESPSPNQTSLYFCASSPTGYSEKLFFGSGTQLSVL.

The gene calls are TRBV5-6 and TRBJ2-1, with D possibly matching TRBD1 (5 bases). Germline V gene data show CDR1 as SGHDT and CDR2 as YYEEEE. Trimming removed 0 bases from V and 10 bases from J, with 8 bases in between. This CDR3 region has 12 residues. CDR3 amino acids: CASSLASGEQFF. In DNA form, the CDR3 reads TGTGCCAGCAGCTTGGCGTCAGGGGAGCAGTTCTTC.